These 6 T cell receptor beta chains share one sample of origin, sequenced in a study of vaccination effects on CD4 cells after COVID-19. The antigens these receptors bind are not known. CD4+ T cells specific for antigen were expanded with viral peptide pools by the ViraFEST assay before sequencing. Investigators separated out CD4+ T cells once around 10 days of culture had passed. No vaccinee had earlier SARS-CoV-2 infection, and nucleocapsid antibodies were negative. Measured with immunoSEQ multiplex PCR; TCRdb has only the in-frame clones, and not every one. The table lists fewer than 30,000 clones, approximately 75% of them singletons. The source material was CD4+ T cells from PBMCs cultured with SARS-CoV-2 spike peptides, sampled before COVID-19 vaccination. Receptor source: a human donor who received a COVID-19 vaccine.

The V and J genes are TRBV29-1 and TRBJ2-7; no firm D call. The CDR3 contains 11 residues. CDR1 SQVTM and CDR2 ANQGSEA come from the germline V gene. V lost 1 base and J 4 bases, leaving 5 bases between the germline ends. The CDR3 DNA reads TGCAGCGTTGAAGCGGGTTACGAGCAGTACTTC. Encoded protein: CSVEAGYEQYF.

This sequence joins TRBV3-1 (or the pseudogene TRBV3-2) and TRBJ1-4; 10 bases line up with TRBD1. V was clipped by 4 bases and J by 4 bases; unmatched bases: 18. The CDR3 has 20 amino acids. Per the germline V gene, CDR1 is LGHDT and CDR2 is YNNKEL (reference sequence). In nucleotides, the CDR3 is TGTGCCAGCAGCCTTACCCTCGGTTGGGACAGGGGCCACATTAATGAAAAACTGTTTTTT. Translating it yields CASSLTLGWDRGHINEKLFF.

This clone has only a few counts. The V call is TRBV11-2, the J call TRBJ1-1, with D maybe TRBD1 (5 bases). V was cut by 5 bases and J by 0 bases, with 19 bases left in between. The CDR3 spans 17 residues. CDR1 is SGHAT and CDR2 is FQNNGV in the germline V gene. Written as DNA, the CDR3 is TGTGCCAGCAGCGTCCGACAGCGTCACCTCATGAACACTGAAGCTTTCTTT. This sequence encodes CASSVRQRHLMNTEAFF.

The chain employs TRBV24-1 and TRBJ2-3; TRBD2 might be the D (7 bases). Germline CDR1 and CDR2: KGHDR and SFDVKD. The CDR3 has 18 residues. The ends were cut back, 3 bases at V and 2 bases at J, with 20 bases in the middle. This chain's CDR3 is CATSDPSGASGYTDTQYF. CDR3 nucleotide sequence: TGTGCCACCAGTGATCCCTCAGGGGCTAGCGGCTACACAGATACGCAGTATTTT.

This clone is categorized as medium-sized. The CDR3 here is CASSLYGFGANEKLFF. The CDR3, as DNA: TGTGCCAGCAGTTTATACGGATTTGGGGCTAATGAAAAACTGTTTTTT. This chain joins TRBV27 and TRBJ1-4, with D unclear. CDR3 size: 16 residues. Trimming stripped 1 base from V and 3 bases from J, with 12 bases between. The germline V gene encodes CDR1 MNHEY and CDR2 SMNVEV (reference sequence). Combining the CDR3 with reference TRBV27 and TRBJ1-4 gives the whole variable domain EAQVTQNPRYLITVTGKKLTVTCSQNMNHEYMSWYRQDPGLGLRQIYYSMNVEVTDKGDVPEGYKVSRKEKRNFPLILESPSPNQTSLYFCASSLYGFGANEKLFFGSGTQLSVL.

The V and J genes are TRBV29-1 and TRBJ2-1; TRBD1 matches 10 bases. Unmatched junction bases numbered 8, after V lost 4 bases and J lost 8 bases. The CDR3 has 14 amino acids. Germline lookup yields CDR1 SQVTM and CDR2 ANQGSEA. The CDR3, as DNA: TGCAGCGTTGTAAGGGGACAGGGGTTCGATGAGCAGTTCTTC. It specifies CSVVRGQGFDEQFF.